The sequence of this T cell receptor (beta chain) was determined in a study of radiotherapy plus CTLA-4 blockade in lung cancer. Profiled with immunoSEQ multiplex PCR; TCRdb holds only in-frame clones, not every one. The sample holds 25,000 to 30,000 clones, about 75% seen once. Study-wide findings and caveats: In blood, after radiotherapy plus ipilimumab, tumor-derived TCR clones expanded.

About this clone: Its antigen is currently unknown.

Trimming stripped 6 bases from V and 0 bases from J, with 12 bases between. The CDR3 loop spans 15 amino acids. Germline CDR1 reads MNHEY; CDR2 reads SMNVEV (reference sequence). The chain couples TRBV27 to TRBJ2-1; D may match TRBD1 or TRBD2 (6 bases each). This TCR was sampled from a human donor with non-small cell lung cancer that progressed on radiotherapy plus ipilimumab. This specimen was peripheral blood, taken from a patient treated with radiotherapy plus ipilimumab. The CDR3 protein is CASRRDMSSYNEQFF. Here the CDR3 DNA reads TGTGCCAGCAGGCGGGACATGAGCTCCTACAATGAGCAGTTCTTC.